One and the same sample provided the 29 T cell receptor beta chains below, sequenced in a study of blood T cells in healthy people across ages. Through a sample-barcoded 5' primer and a J-beta primer mix, a second PCR was run for roughly 7 to 11 cycles. TCRdb used MiXCR to reprocess the 5' RACE reads, holding one entry per CDR3 protein. The table shows around 790,000 distinct CDR3 sequences, with 40% to 50% occurring only once. Sequencing input: blood. The receptors were gathered from a man between 60 and 75 years old in good health.

This clonotype was found a few times. The V gene is TRBV12-3 or TRBV12-4, the J gene TRBJ1-1; no firm D call. V dropped 6 bases and J dropped 3 bases, with 11 bases sitting between them. This CDR3 region has 13 residues. CDR3 DNA: TGTGCCAGCAGACCGGGATTAGACACTGAAGCTTTCTTT. It codes for CASRPGLDTEAFF.

Many counts were recorded for this clonotype. The chain is built from TRBV12-3 or TRBV12-4 and TRBJ1-6; D uncertain. Trimming took off 2 bases at V and 8 bases at J, with 7 bases between the two ends. This CDR3 is 13 amino acids long. The CDR3 coding sequence is TGTGCCAGCAGTTTAAGGCAGCATTCACCCCTCCACTTT. It is translated as CASSLRQHSPLHF.

The chain combines TRBV7-6 with TRBJ1-2; D is perhaps TRBD1 (6 bases). Germline lookup yields CDR1 SGHVS and CDR2 FNYEAQ. With 1 base removed from V and 1 base from J, the gap between germline ends came to 19 bases. The CDR3 has 18 amino acids. CDR3 coding DNA: TGTGCCAGCAGCTTAGGGGGGGCGATAGCAGGGGATAACTATGGCTACACCTTC. Amino acids: CASSLGGAIAGDNYGYTF. Supplemented by reference TRBV7-6 and TRBJ1-2, the full variable domain reads GAGVSQSPRYKVTKRGQDVALRCDPISGHVSLYWYRQALGQGPEFLTYFNYEAQQDKSGLPNDRFSAERPEGSISTLTIQRTEQRDSAMYRCASSLGGAIAGDNYGYTFGSGTRLTVV.

Concerning this clonotype itself: A clone one base away is much larger, so this may be a read error. The rearrangement links TRBV29-1 to TRBJ2-1, with 8 bases matching TRBD1. The assigned J gene may be wrong: the sequence end matches TRBJ2-7 better. This CDR3 is 14 amino acids long. CDR1 SQVTM and CDR2 ANQGSEA come from the germline V gene. The CDR3 region has the DNA TGCAGCGCCGCACCGGGACAGGACTACAATGAGCAGTACTTC. Encoded protein: CSAAPGQDYNEQYF.

V gene TRBV6-6 combines with J gene TRBJ2-7; 9 positions match TRBD1. The CDR3 sequence is 13 residues long. The trim removed 6 bases at V and 6 bases at J, leaving 6 bases unmatched. Germline V lookup: CDR1 MNHNY, CDR2 SVGAGI (reference sequence). The CDR3 spells CASRRDRVGEQYF. Here the CDR3 DNA reads TGTGCCAGCAGACGGGACAGGGTGGGCGAGCAGTACTTC.

The V and J genes are TRBV9 and TRBJ2-5; TRBD2 matches at 8 bases. CDR3 size: 16 residues. Trimming at V came to 3 bases and at J to 1 base, leaving 8 bases not matched to a gene. Germline CDR1 and CDR2: SGDLS and YYNGEE. The CDR3 sequence is CASSARTLAGQETQYF. As DNA, the CDR3 is TGTGCCAGCAGCGCCAGGACGCTAGCGGGCCAAGAGACCCAGTACTTC.

This clonotype has a handful of counts. This sequence joins TRBV6-5 and TRBJ2-5; unclear D gene. Trimming left V 10 bases short and J 8 bases short, with 14 bases between. The CDR3 is 11 residues long. The germline V gene encodes CDR1 MNHEY and CDR2 SVGAGI. Written as DNA, the CDR3 is TGTGCCACCTCCGGAGCCGCCACCCAGTACTTC. The encoded protein is CATSGAATQYF.

The table lists this clonotype with a count of one. V gene TRBV30 combines with J gene TRBJ1-2, with D hard to call. CDR3 length: 11 amino acids. Germline CDR1 GTSNPN, CDR2 SVGIG (reference sequence). Trimming removed 2 bases at V and 4 bases at J, with 5 bases between. The DNA of the CDR3 is TGTGCCTGGAGTTGGTCCTATGGCTACACCTTC. This codes for CAWSWSYGYTF. The full variable domain, in which reference TRBV30 and TRBJ1-2 provide the parts outside the CDR3, is SQTIHQWPATLVQPVGSPLSLECTVEGTSNPNLYWYRQAAGRGLQLLFYSVGIGQISSEVPQNLSASRPQDRQFILSSKKLLLSDSGFYLCAWSWSYGYTFGSGTRLTVV.

The chain carries TRBV2 and TRBJ2-7; tentative D call: TRBD2 (5 bases). The V and J ends lost 7 bases and 4 bases respectively, with 17 bases between them. The CDR3 runs to 14 residues. CDR1 SNHLY and CDR2 FYNNEI come from the germline V gene. The CDR3 loop reads CASKGSLGGYEQYF. The DNA of the CDR3 is TGTGCCAGCAAGGGAAGTCTAGGCGGGTACGAGCAGTACTTC. Filled out from reference TRBV2 and TRBJ2-7, the complete variable domain reads EPEVTQTPSHQVTQMGQEVILRCVPISNHLYFYWYRQILGQKVEFLVSFYNNEISEKSEIFDDQFSVERPDGSNFTLKIRSTKLEDSAMYFCASKGSLGGYEQYFGPGTRLTVT.

This clonotype was detected a few times. The chain is built from TRBV20-1 and TRBJ2-7; D not resolved. The CDR3 runs 14 residues. The germline gives CDR1 DFQATT, CDR2 SNEGSKA (reference sequence). Trimming took off 3 bases at V and 0 bases at J, with 12 bases between the two ends. This CDR3 is CSASRQVNSYEQYF. The DNA for the CDR3 is TGCAGTGCTAGTCGGCAGGTAAACTCCTACGAGCAGTACTTC.

A few counts support this clonotype. The chain carries TRBV5-1 and TRBJ2-3, with TRBD1 matching over 7 bases. CDR1 SGHRS and CDR2 YFSETQ come from the germline V gene. V dropped 1 base and J dropped 4; count of bases not matched to a gene: 3. The CDR3 sequence is 14 residues long. CDR3 nucleotides: TGCGCCAGCAGCTTGAGAACAGGGGCAGATACGCAGTATTTT. Translated: CASSLRTGADTQYF.

This clonotype was observed a few times. This chain uses TRBV4-1 with TRBJ2-1; 11 bases map to TRBD2. CDR3 length: 19 amino acids. The V segment lost 4 bases and the J segment 8 bases; nucleotides outside the gene matches: 19. Germline V gives CDR1 MGHRA, CDR2 YSYEKL. CDR3 loop: CASSPSPGLADPLSDEQFF. In DNA form, the CDR3 reads TGCGCCAGCAGCCCCTCACCGGGACTAGCGGACCCCCTCTCCGATGAGCAGTTCTTC.

This clonotype was recorded a few times. The CDR3 here is CSVGTSGGAQYF. The CDR3 bases are TGCAGTGTCGGGACTAGCGGGGGGGCGCAGTATTTT. The J gene is TRBJ2-3, the V gene TRBV20-1; 16 nucleotides match TRBD2. The germline CDR1 and CDR2 sequences are DFQATT and SNEGSKA (reference sequence). V lost 7 bases and J lost 10; bases outside the gene matches: 2. The CDR3 consists of 12 residues.

This clonotype was found once. The rearrangement links TRBV14 to TRBJ2-2; 8 bases match TRBD2. The trim removed 2 bases at V and 1 base at J, leaving 9 bases unmatched. The CDR3 length is 18 residues. CDR1 is SGHDN and CDR2 is FVKESK in the germline V gene. In nucleotides, the CDR3 is TGTGCCAGCAGCCAAAAACGGAGCGGGGGCGAGAACACCGGGGAGCTGTTTTTT. Protein product: CASSQKRSGGENTGELFF.

This clonotype came up many times. The chain uses TRBV7-9 and TRBJ2-1; 8 nucleotides match TRBD2. The CDR3 is 14 amino acids. V lost 11 bases to trimming and J lost 5 bases; unmatched junction nucleotides: 11. Germline V CDR1 and CDR2: SEHNR, FQNEAQ (reference sequence). The CDR3, as DNA: TGTGCCGGAACTGGACTAGCAGGCAACAATGAGCAGTTCTTC. This gives the protein CAGTGLAGNNEQFF.

CDR3: CASSSRRWTEQFF. The CDR3 DNA reads TGTGCCAGCAGTTCCCGGAGATGGACTGAGCAGTTCTTC. The chain uses TRBV27 and TRBJ2-1; D gene uncertain. CDR1 MNHEY and CDR2 SMNVEV come from the germline V gene (reference sequence). This CDR3 spans 13 amino acids. With 4 bases removed from V and 9 bases from J, the gap between germline ends came to 13 bases.

J is TRBJ2-3 and V is TRBV4-2; no definite D call. The V gene lost 1 base and the J gene lost 2 bases, with 7 bases spanning the gap. The CDR3 spans 14 residues. Germline lookup yields CDR1 LGHNA and CDR2 YNFKEQ. CDR3 residues: CASSQGANTDTQYF. The CDR3 DNA reads TGTGCCAGCAGCCAAGGTGCCAACACAGATACGCAGTATTTT.

The chain recombines TRBV20-1 with TRBJ2-5, with 9 bases identical to TRBD2. Unmatched junction bases numbered 1, after V lost 6 bases and J lost 5 bases. Germline CDR1 is DFQATT and CDR2 is SNEGSKA (reference sequence). The CDR3 covers 11 residues. CDR3 loop: CSATSGETQYF. The DNA of the CDR3 is TGCAGTGCAACTAGCGGGGAGACCCAGTACTTC.

V usage is TRBV3-1 and J usage is TRBJ2-7; either TRBD1 or TRBD2 may supply D (6 bases each). The germline V and J ends were trimmed by 4 bases and 4 bases, with 20 bases remaining between them. Germline CDR1 reads LGHDT; CDR2 reads YNNKEL (reference sequence). The CDR3 sequence is 16 residues long. This chain's CDR3 is CASSPFGGQWGYEQYF. The CDR3 DNA reads as TGTGCCAGCAGCCCCTTCGGGGGACAATGGGGATACGAGCAGTACTTC.

The rearrangement joins TRBV13 to TRBJ2-3, with 7 bases matching TRBD1. V was clipped by 3 bases and J by 2 bases; unmatched bases: 2. The CDR3 has 14 amino acids. Germline V gives CDR1 PRHDT, CDR2 FYEKMQ (reference sequence). For the CDR3, the DNA is TGTGCCAGCAGCTTCACAGGGGCCACAGATACGCAGTATTTT. As protein: CASSFTGATDTQYF.

This rearrangement joins TRBV6-2 or TRBV6-3 to TRBJ1-1; tentatively, D is TRBD1 (5 bases). This CDR3 contains 16 residues. The V end lost 3 bases, the J end lost 5 bases, and 19 bases lay between the germline ends. CDR1 is MNHEY, CDR2 SVGEGT, per germline. In nucleotides, the CDR3 is TGTGCCAGCAGTTATAGGATCGGGGGTGATGGAACTGAAGCTTTCTTT. It specifies CASSYRIGGDGTEAFF.

V is TRBV18 and J is TRBJ2-1; no firm D call. The ends were cut back, 2 bases at V and 5 bases at J, with 10 bases in the middle. The CDR3 consists of 14 residues. Germline CDR1 and CDR2: KGHSH and LQKENI. The CDR3 sequence is CASSPSSPNNEQFF. Written as DNA, the CDR3 is TGTGCCAGCTCACCATCATCGCCTAACAATGAGCAGTTCTTC. The entire variable domain, with the rest obtained from reference TRBV18 and TRBJ2-1, is as follows: NAGVMQNPRHLVRRRGQEARLRCSPMKGHSHVYWYRQLPEEGLKFMVYLQKENIIDESGMPKERFSAEFPKEGPSILRIQQVVRGDSAAYFCASSPSSPNNEQFFGPGTRLTVL.

The chain combines TRBV7-9 with TRBJ2-7, with 7 nucleotides matching TRBD1. Germline loops: CDR1 SEHNR, CDR2 FQNEAQ (reference sequence). V lost 11 bases to trimming and J lost 7 bases; unmatched junction nucleotides: 14. The CDR3 covers 13 residues. The CDR3 nucleotides read TGTGCCGTAAAGAGGGACAGCTACAATGAGCAGTACTTC. Protein: CAVKRDSYNEQYF.

This clonotype was observed a few times. The chain has TRBV20-1 and TRBJ1-6; D is perhaps TRBD1 (5 bases). The CDR3 is made up of 12 amino acids. V was clipped by 6 bases and J by 9 bases, with 12 bases between them. Germline V CDR1 and CDR2: DFQATT, SNEGSKA (reference sequence). The DNA for the CDR3 is TGCAGTGCAGGGGACGGTAGTTCACCCCTCCACTTT. Translated: CSAGDGSSPLHF.

The genes are TRBV2 and TRBJ2-5; TRBD2 might be the D (5 bases). CDR1 is SNHLY and CDR2 is FYNNEI in the germline V gene. V was cut by 6 bases and J by 11 bases, with 22 bases left in between. This CDR3 contains 14 residues. The CDR3 reads CASRDQRTSDGQYF. The CDR3 nucleotides read TGTGCCAGCAGGGACCAGCGGACTTCGGATGGGCAGTACTTC. Looking up the rest from reference TRBV2 and TRBJ2-5 gives the full variable domain: EPEVTQTPSHQVTQMGQEVILRCVPISNHLYFYWYRQILGQKVEFLVSFYNNEISEKSEIFDDQFSVERPDGSNFTLKIRSTKLEDSAMYFCASRDQRTSDGQYFGPGTRLLVL.

The chain has TRBV10-3 and TRBJ1-1, with 12 bases matching TRBD1. The CDR3 sequence is 14 residues long. After removal of 10 bases from V and 5 bases from J, the junction contained 8 bases not matched to a gene. Looked up from germline, CDR1 is ENHRY and CDR2 is SYGVKD. CDR3 sequence reads: CATTGTGGKTEAFF. The DNA of the CDR3 is TGTGCCACGACCGGGACAGGGGGCAAGACTGAAGCTTTCTTT.

Regarding this clonotype: The germline gene is not matched at one end of the junction; a read error may be the cause. The V and J genes are TRBV25-1 and TRBJ2-3; 14 nucleotides match TRBD2. The germline V gene has CDR1 MGHDK and CDR2 SYGVNS. The CDR3 covers 16 residues. The CDR3 DNA sequence: TGTGCCAGCAGTAAGACTAGCGGGGGGGCACCAGATACGCGGTATTTT. Residues: CASSKTSGGAPDTRYF. The full variable domain, completed using reference TRBV25-1 and TRBJ2-3, is EADIYQTPRYLVIGTGKKITLECSQTMGHDKMYWYQQDPGMELHLIHYSYGVNSTEKGDLSSESTVSRIRTEHFPLTLESARPSHTSQYLCASSKTSGGAPDTRYFGPGTRLTVL.

This clonotype was observed a handful of times. V and J are TRBV3-1 and TRBJ2-1; 10 positions match TRBD2. With V trimmed by 4 bases and J by 10 bases, 10 bases remained unmatched. There are 15 residues in the CDR3. Looked up from germline, CDR1 is LGHDT and CDR2 is YNNKEL (reference sequence). The CDR3 DNA reads as TGTGCCAGCAGCCTGGTAGCGGGGGGATTTAAGGAGCAGTTCTTC. Amino acids: CASSLVAGGFKEQFF.

This clonotype was counted only a few times. The chain recombines TRBV2 with TRBJ1-2; D possibly corresponds to TRBD1 (6 bases). V shed 4 bases and J shed 4 bases, with 10 bases lying between them. Per the germline V gene, CDR1 is SNHLY and CDR2 is FYNNEI. CDR3 length: 13 amino acids. The CDR3 loop reads CASSVGQSYGYTF. The CDR3 nucleotides are TGTGCCAGCAGTGTCGGACAGAGCTATGGCTACACCTTC.